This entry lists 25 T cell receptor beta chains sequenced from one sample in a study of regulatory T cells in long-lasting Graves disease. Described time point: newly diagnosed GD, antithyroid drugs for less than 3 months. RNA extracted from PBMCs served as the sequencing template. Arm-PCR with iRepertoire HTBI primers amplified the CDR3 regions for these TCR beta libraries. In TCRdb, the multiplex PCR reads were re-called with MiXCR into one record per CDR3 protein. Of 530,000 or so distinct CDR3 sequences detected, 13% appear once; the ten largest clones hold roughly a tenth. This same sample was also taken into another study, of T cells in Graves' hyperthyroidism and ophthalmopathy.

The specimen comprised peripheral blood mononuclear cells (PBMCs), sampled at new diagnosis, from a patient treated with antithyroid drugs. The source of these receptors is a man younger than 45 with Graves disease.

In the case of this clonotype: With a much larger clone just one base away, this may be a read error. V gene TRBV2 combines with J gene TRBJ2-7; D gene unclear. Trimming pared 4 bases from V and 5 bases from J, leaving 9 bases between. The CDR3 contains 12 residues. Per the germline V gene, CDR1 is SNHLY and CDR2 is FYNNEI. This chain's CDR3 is CASSAGRDEQYF. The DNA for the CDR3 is TGTGCCAGCAGTGCGGGCCGGGACGAGCAGTACTTC.

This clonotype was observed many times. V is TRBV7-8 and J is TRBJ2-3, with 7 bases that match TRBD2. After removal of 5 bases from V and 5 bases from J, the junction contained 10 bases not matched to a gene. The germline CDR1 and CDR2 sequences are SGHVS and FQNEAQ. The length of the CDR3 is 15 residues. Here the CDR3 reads CASSLRLAIRDTQYF. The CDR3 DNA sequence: TGTGCCAGCAGCCTACGACTAGCCATCAGAGATACGCAGTATTTT.

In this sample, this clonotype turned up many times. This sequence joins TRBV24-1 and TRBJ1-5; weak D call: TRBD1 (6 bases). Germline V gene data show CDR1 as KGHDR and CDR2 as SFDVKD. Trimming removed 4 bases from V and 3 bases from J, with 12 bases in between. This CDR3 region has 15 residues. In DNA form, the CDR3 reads TGTGCCACCAGTGACTCACGACAGGTCAATCAGCCCCAGCATTTT. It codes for CATSDSRQVNQPQHF.

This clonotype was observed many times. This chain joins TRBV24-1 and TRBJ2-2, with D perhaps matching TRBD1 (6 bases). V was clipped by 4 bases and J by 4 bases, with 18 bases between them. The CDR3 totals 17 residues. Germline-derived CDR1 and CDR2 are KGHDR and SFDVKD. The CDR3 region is CATSDPQGVKGTGELFF. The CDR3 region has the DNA TGTGCCACCAGTGACCCACAGGGAGTTAAAGGCACCGGGGAGCTGTTTTTT.

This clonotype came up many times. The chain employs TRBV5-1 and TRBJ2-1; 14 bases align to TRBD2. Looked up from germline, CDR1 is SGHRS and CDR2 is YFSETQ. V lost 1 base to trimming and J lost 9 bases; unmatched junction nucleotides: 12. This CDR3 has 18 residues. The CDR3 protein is CASSLTTGTSGSIAEQFF. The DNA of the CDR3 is TGCGCCAGCAGCTTGACTACCGGGACTAGCGGGAGTATAGCTGAGCAGTTCTTC.

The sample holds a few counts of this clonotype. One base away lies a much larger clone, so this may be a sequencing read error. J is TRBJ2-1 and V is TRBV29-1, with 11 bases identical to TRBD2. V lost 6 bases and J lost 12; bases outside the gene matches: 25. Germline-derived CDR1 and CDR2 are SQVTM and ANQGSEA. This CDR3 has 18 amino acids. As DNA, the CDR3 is TGCAGCGTCCTACATCTAAGACTAGCGGGGACCCTAGGCGATGGGCAGTTCTTC. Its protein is CSVLHLRLAGTLGDGQFF.

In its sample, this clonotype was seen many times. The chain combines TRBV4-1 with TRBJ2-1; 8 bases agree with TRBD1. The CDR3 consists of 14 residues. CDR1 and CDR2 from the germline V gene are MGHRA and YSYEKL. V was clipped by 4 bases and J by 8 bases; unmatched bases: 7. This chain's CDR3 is CASSPSDRAHEQFF. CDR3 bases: TGCGCCAGCAGCCCTTCGGACAGGGCTCATGAGCAGTTCTTC.

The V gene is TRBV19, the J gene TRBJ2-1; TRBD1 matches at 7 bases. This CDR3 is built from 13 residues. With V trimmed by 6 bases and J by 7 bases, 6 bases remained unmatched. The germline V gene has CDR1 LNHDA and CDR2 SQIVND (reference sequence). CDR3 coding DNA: TGTGCCAGTAGACTAACAGGGGAAAATGAGCAGTTCTTC. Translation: CASRLTGENEQFF.

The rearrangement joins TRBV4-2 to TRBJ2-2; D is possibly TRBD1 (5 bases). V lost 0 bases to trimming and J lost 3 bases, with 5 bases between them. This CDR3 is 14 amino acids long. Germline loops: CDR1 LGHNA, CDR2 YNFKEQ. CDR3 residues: CASSQEQDTGELFF. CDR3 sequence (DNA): TGTGCCAGCAGCCAAGAACAGGACACCGGGGAGCTGTTTTTT.

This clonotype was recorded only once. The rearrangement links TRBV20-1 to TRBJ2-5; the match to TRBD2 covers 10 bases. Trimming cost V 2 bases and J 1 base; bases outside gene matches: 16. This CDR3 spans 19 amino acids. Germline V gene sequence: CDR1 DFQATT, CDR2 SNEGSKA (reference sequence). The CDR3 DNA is TGCAGTGCTAGATTAGTTCCTAGCGGGGGCTTGGCTGGCCAAGAGACCCAGTACTTC. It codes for CSARLVPSGGLAGQETQYF.

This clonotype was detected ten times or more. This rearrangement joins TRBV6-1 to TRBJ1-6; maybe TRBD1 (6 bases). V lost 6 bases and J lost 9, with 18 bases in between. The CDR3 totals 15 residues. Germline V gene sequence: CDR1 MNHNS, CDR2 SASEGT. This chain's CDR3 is CASRTESGAGSPLHF. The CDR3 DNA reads TGTGCCAGCAGGACAGAATCGGGGGCCGGTTCACCCCTCCACTTT.

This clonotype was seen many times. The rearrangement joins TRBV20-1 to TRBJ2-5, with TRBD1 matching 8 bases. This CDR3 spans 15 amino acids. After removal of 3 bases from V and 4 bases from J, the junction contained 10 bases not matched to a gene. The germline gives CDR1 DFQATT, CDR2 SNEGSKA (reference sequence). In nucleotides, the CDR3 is TGCAGTGCTAGGGCCTCCCGGACAGGGAGAGAGACCCAGTACTTC. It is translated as CSARASRTGRETQYF.

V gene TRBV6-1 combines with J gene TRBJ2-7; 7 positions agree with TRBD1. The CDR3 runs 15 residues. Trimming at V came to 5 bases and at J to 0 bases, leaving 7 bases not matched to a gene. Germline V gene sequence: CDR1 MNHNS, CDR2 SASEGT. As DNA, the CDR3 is TGTGCCAGCAGTCTAGGACAGGATTTCTCCTACGAGCAGTACTTC. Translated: CASSLGQDFSYEQYF.

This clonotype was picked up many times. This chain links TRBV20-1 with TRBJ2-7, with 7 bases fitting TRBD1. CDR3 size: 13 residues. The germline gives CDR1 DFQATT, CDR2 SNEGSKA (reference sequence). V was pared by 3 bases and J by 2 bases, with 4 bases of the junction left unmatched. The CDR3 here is CSASWDSPYEQYF. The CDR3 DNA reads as TGCAGTGCTAGCTGGGACAGCCCCTACGAGCAGTACTTC.

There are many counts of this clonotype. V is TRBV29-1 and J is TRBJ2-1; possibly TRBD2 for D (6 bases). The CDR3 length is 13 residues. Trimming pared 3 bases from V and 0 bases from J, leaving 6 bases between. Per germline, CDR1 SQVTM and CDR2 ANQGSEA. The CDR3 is CSVEGGSYNEQFF. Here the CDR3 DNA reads TGCAGCGTTGAGGGGGGCTCCTACAATGAGCAGTTCTTC.

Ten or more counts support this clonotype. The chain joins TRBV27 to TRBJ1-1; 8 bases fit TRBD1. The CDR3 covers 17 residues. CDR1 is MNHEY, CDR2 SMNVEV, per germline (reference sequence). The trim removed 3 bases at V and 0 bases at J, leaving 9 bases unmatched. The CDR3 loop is CASSFPGTGMMNTEAFF. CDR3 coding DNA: TGTGCCAGCAGTTTTCCCGGGACAGGCATGATGAACACTGAAGCTTTCTTT.

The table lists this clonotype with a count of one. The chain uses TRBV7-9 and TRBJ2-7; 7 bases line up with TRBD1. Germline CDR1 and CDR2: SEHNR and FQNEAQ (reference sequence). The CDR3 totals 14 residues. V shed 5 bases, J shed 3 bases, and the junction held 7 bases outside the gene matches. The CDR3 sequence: CASSQDRLVYEQYF. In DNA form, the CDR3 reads TGTGCCAGCAGCCAGGACAGGTTAGTCTACGAGCAGTACTTC.

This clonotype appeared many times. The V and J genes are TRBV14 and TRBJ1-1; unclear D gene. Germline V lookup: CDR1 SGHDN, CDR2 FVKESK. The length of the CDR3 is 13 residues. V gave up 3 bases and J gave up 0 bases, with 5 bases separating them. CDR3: CASSHRMNTEAFF. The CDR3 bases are TGTGCCAGCAGCCATAGAATGAACACTGAAGCTTTCTTT.

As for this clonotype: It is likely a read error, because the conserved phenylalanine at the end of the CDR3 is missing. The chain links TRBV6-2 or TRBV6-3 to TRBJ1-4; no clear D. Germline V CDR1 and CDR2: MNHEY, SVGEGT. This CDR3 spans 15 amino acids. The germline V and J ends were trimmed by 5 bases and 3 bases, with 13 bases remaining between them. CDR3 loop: CASSRIRAANEKLFS. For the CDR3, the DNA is TGTGCCAGCAGTCGCATTCGGGCTGCTAATGAAAAACTGTTTTCT.

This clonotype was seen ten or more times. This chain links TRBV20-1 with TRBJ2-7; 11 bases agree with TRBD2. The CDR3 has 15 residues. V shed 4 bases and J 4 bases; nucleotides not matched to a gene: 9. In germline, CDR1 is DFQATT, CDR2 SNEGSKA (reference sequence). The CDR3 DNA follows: TGCAGTGCTACGGACACTAGCGGGAGCCTTTACGAGCAGTACTTC. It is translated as CSATDTSGSLYEQYF.

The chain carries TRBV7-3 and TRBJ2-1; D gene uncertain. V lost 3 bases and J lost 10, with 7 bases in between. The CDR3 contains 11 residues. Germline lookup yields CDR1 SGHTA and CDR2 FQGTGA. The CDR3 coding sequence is TGTGCCAGCAGCTTCGGTGGGGAGCAGTTCTTC. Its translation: CASSFGGEQFF.

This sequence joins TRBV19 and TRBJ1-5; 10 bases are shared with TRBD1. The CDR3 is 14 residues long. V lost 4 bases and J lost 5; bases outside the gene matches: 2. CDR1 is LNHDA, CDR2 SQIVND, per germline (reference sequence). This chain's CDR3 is CASSTGTGDQPQHF. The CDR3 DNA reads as TGTGCCAGTAGTACAGGGACAGGGGATCAGCCCCAGCATTTT.

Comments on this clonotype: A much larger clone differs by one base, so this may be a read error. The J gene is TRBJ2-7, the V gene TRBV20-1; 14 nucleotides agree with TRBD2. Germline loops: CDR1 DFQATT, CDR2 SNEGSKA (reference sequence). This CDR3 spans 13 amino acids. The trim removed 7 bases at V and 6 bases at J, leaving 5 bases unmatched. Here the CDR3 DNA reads TGCAGTGTTAGGACTAGCGGGAGGATCGAGCAGTACTTC. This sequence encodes CSVRTSGRIEQYF.

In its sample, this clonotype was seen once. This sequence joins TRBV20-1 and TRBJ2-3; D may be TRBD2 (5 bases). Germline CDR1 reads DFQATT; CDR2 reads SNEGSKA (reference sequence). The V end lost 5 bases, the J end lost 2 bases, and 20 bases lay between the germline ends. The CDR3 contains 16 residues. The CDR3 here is CSAHLRPAAYTDTQYF. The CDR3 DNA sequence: TGCAGTGCTCACCTAAGACCAGCGGCATACACAGATACGCAGTATTTT.

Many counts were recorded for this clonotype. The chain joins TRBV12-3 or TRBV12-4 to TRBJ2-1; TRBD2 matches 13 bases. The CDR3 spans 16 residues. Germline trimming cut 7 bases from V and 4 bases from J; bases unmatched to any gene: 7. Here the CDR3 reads CASTRLAGGIYNEQFF. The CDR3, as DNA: TGTGCCAGCACCAGACTAGCGGGAGGCATTTACAATGAGCAGTTCTTC.